This T cell receptor beta chain comes out of a study of breast tumors, draining lymph nodes, adjacent tissues. General study findings and limits: Most tumor T cells seemingly derive from lymph node, then expand in tumor.

This clonotype was counted ten times or more. Antigen unknown. From the multiplex PCR reads, TCRdb called clonotypes with MiXCR, one entry per CDR3 protein. This table has about 230,000 distinct CDR3 sequences, 32% appearing once. Between the trimmed V and J ends, which lost 3 bases and 2 bases, there was a span of 7 bases. The length of the CDR3 is 12 residues. Germline assignment: CDR1 DFQATT and CDR2 SNEGSKA (reference sequence). Samples came from axillary lymph nodes draining the breast cancer. Sequencing was carried out using axillary lymph node tissue. This chain connects TRBV20-1 to TRBJ1-2; D is undetermined. This receptor was obtained from a female donor with breast cancer. Some clones in this sample may be carry-over from other donors' samples. The DNA for the CDR3 is TGCAGTGCTAGGCCGGGCAACTATGGCTACACCTTC. It specifies CSARPGNYGYTF.